The 30 T cell receptor beta chains in this list originate from one sample, sequenced in a study of blood T cell repertoires in COVID-19 (dated by TCRdb to the early 2020s). The library relied on the immunoSEQ multiplex PCR assay. TCRdb provides this immuneACCESS table in a form limited to in-frame rearrangements. Some clones are lacking; in checked studies, under half of them reflect an unresolved V gene, and why the rest are absent is not known. The sample has a few hundred thousand clones on record, 75% to 90% of them singletons. The biggest ten clones account for 3.5% to 4% of the sample. The specimen sequenced was peripheral blood. The receptors were gathered from a woman younger than 30 with acute or convalescent COVID-19.

About this clone itself: This sample also contains other DNA sequences that code for the same CDR3. V usage is TRBV20-1 and J usage is TRBJ1-2; D remains ambiguous. Germline CDR1 and CDR2: DFQATT and SNEGSKA (reference sequence). The ends were cut back, 6 bases at V and 5 bases at J, with 10 bases in the middle. The CDR3 is 11 residues long. CDR3 residues: CSAATGYGYTF. CDR3 nucleotide sequence: TGCAGTGCCGCGACGGGGTATGGCTACACCTTC.

The CDR3 region is CASSWRETDTQYF. The CDR3 nucleotides are TGTGCCAGCAGCTGGCGGGAGACAGATACGCAGTATTTT. V gene TRBV7-8 combines with J gene TRBJ2-3; 7 nucleotides agree with TRBD2. The J segment lost 3 bases and the V segment lost 4 bases, leaving 1 base of the junction unmatched. CDR3 length: 13 amino acids. The V gene's germline CDR1 is SGHVS and CDR2 FQNEAQ.

V usage is TRBV7-3 and J usage is TRBJ2-3, with D uncertain. Trimming took off 3 bases at V and 7 bases at J, with 11 bases between the two ends. This CDR3 is built from 13 residues. Germline CDR1 SGHTA, CDR2 FQGTGA. CDR3 DNA sequence: TGTGCCAGCAGCTTTCCCCCACTCCATACGCAGTATTTT. It translates to CASSFPPLHTQYF.

The chain combines TRBV5-4 with TRBJ2-5; D may be TRBD2 (6 bases). V was pared by 0 bases and J by 5 bases, with 11 bases between. Germline lookup yields CDR1 SGHNT and CDR2 YYREEE (reference sequence). The CDR3 has 14 amino acids. CDR3 protein: CASSLASGDETQYF. In DNA, the CDR3 is TGTGCCAGCAGCTTGGCTTCGGGAGACGAGACCCAGTACTTC.

The chain is built from TRBV5-6 and TRBJ1-2; D is uncertain. Trimming left V 4 bases short and J 6 bases short, with 13 bases between. CDR1 and CDR2 from the germline V gene are SGHDT and YYEEEE. The length of the CDR3 is 13 residues. The CDR3: CASSPRLIDGYTF. The CDR3 DNA reads TGTGCCAGCAGCCCCCGACTTATTGATGGCTACACCTTC.

This clone occurred a few times. This chain uses TRBV30 with TRBJ1-5; 10 bases agree with TRBD1. The V and J ends lost 5 bases and 5 bases, in that order; junction bases with no gene match: 3. From germline, CDR1 is GTSNPN and CDR2 SVGIG (reference sequence). The CDR3 runs to 13 residues. CDR3 residues: CAWGDRGDQPQHF. In DNA, the CDR3 is TGTGCCTGGGGGGACAGGGGAGATCAGCCCCAGCATTTT.

This clone is a singleton in its sample. This chain links TRBV7-8 with TRBJ2-7; 7 bases align to TRBD1. With V trimmed by 1 base and J by 12 bases, 12 bases remained unmatched. Germline V gene data show CDR1 as SGHVS and CDR2 as FQNEAQ. The CDR3 covers 14 residues. For the CDR3, the DNA is TGTGCCAGCAGCTTAGGGACAGGAATTAATAAGAGGTACTTC. Protein: CASSLGTGINKRYF.

The chain is built from TRBV30 and TRBJ1-2; 8 bases agree with TRBD1. There are 14 residues in the CDR3. V lost 0 bases and J lost 7; bases outside the gene matches: 7. Germline CDR1 and CDR2: GTSNPN and SVGIG (reference sequence). The CDR3 loop is CAWSVGQGAIGYTF. The CDR3 nucleotides are TGTGCCTGGAGTGTAGGGCAGGGGGCGATTGGCTACACCTTC.

The chain joins TRBV21-1 to TRBJ1-6; TRBD1, the D gene given by the table, was not confirmed from the DNA. TRBV21-1 is marked as a pseudogene. CDR3 length equals 15 residues. CDR3 region: CASPQGRYVYSPLHF. DNA for the CDR3: TGTGCCAGCCCACAGGGAAGGTATGTCTATTCACCCCTCCACTTT.

V gene TRBV7-9 combines with J gene TRBJ1-4, with D maybe TRBD1 (5 bases). In germline, CDR1 is SEHNR, CDR2 FQNEAQ (reference sequence). Deletions cut 1 base from V and 6 bases from J, with 9 bases between. This CDR3 contains 14 residues. The CDR3 region is CASSLGQSYEKLFF. CDR3 in DNA: TGTGCCAGCAGCTTAGGACAGTCTTATGAAAAACTGTTTTTT.

The V and J genes are TRBV5-4 and TRBJ2-3; 14 nucleotides agree with TRBD2. This CDR3 is 20 amino acids long. CDR1 is SGHNT, CDR2 YYREEE, per germline (reference sequence). V gave up 4 bases and J gave up 0 bases; unmatched junction bases: 13. The CDR3 DNA is TGTGCCAGCAGCAAACCGGGACTAGCGGGGGACCTTCCTAGCACAGATACGCAGTATTTT. Encoded protein: CASSKPGLAGDLPSTDTQYF. The entire variable domain, with the rest obtained from reference TRBV5-4 and TRBJ2-3, is as follows: ETGVTQSPTHLIKTRGQQVTLRCSSQSGHNTVSWYQQALGQGPQFIFQYYREEENGRGNFPPRFSGLQFPNYSSELNVNALELDDSALYLCASSKPGLAGDLPSTDTQYFGPGTRLTVL.

The rearrangement joins TRBV19 to TRBJ1-6; a possible D gene is TRBD1 (5 bases). The CDR3 totals 14 residues. V was pared by 5 bases and J by 8 bases, with 13 bases between. Per germline, CDR1 LNHDA and CDR2 SQIVND (reference sequence). DNA for the CDR3: TGTGCCAGTAGTCACAGGCGAGAGGATTCACCCCTCCACTTT. Translation: CASSHRREDSPLHF. Filled out from reference TRBV19 and TRBJ1-6, the complete variable domain reads DGGITQSPKYLFRKEGQNVTLSCEQNLNHDAMYWYRQDPGQGLRLIYYSQIVNDFQKGDIAEGYSVSREKKESFPLTVTSAQKNPTAFYLCASSHRREDSPLHFGNGTRLTVT.

DNA for the CDR3: TGTGCCAGCAGCCGGTTCGGAAGGGGCGGGGAGCTGTTTTTT. Protein sequence: CASSRFGRGGELFF. This rearrangement joins TRBV28 to TRBJ2-2; D possibly corresponds to TRBD1 (5 bases). The CDR3 runs to 14 residues. V lost 6 bases to trimming and J lost 7 bases, with 15 bases between them. Per germline, CDR1 MDHEN and CDR2 SYDVKM.

The rearrangement uses TRBV24-1 and TRBJ2-1, with 13 bases lining up with TRBD2. Losses at the gene ends were 3 bases for V and 9 bases for J; bases not matched to a gene: 7. The CDR3 sequence is 16 residues long. Germline CDR1 and CDR2: KGHDR and SFDVKD. CDR3 in amino acids: CATSDLLAGGLSEQFF. The CDR3 DNA reads TGTGCCACCAGTGATCTACTAGCGGGAGGGCTGAGTGAGCAGTTCTTC.

The chain joins TRBV12-3 or TRBV12-4 to TRBJ2-4; no definite D call. The CDR3 runs 13 residues. V was clipped by 4 bases and J by 0 bases, with 4 bases between them. The CDR3 bases are TGTGCCAGCAGTTCCGGAGCCAAAAACATTCAGTACTTC. Translation gives CASSSGAKNIQYF.

The V call is TRBV21-1, the J call TRBJ1-3. TRBV21-1 is a pseudogene. The CDR3 is 13 residues long. CDR3 loop: CASSKEGGEPIYF. In DNA, the CDR3 is TGTGCCAGCAGCAAAGAAGGAGGGGAACCCATATATTTT.

The chain recombines TRBV7-3 with TRBJ1-1; D possibly corresponds to TRBD1 (5 bases). V was trimmed by 4 bases and J by 5 bases, leaving 17 bases between them. The CDR3 contains 15 residues. Germline loops: CDR1 SGHTA, CDR2 FQGTGA. CDR3 DNA: TGTGCCAGCAGCTCCACGGGGGGTTATGGGACTGAAGCTTTCTTT. Its translation: CASSSTGGYGTEAFF.

The chain combines TRBV28 with TRBJ2-7; 9 bases align to TRBD1. Unmatched junction bases numbered 5, after V lost 2 bases and J lost 3 bases. The CDR3 loop spans 15 amino acids. Germline lookup yields CDR1 MDHEN and CDR2 SYDVKM. DNA for the CDR3: TGTGCCAGCAGTTTACCGGGACAGGGCTTCTACGAGCAGTACTTC. Translation: CASSLPGQGFYEQYF.

The chain couples TRBV30 to TRBJ1-3; tentatively, D is TRBD1 (5 bases). The CDR3 runs 15 residues. Germline CDR1 and CDR2: GTSNPN and SVGIG (reference sequence). V was shortened by 0 bases and J by 2 bases, with 11 bases between the two germline ends. CDR3 region: CAWSVQRGTGNTIYF. CDR3 nucleotides: TGTGCCTGGAGTGTACAAAGGGGCACTGGAAACACCATATATTTT. Full variable domain (missing parts from reference TRBV30 and TRBJ1-3): SQTIHQWPATLVQPVGSPLSLECTVEGTSNPNLYWYRQAAGRGLQLLFYSVGIGQISSEVPQNLSASRPQDRQFILSSKKLLLSDSGFYLCAWSVQRGTGNTIYFGEGSWLTVV.

The chain uses TRBV24-1 and TRBJ2-1; 10 bases line up with TRBD2. V dropped 10 bases and J dropped 5; count of bases not matched to a gene: 10. CDR1 and CDR2 from the germline V gene are KGHDR and SFDVKD. This CDR3 has 15 amino acids. The CDR3, as DNA: TGTGCCACTTCAGCGGGGGGGTTTAAGGACAATGAGCAGTTCTTC. Amino acid sequence: CATSAGGFKDNEQFF.

The chain recombines TRBV4-1 with TRBJ1-2; D is possibly TRBD1 (5 bases). Germline assignment: CDR1 MGHRA and CDR2 YSYEKL. Trimming pared 0 bases from V and 1 base from J, leaving 9 bases between. The CDR3 totals 15 residues. CDR3: CASSQDGGVNYGYTF. The CDR3 DNA is TGCGCCAGCAGCCAAGACGGGGGAGTTAACTATGGCTACACCTTC.

This chain links TRBV11-2 with TRBJ1-1, with 7 bases lining up with TRBD1. Unmatched junction bases numbered 9, after V lost 6 bases and J lost 2 bases. Germline V gene lookup returns CDR1 SGHAT and CDR2 FQNNGV. The CDR3 loop spans 15 amino acids. This CDR3 is CASSYGTELNTEAFF. DNA of the CDR3: TGTGCCAGCAGTTACGGGACAGAACTAAACACTGAAGCTTTCTTT.

The CDR3 DNA reads as TGTGCCAGCAGCAAAGGGGCGGGGGGCACAGATACGCAGTATTTT. Amino acid sequence: CASSKGAGGTDTQYF. This chain uses TRBV11-3 with TRBJ2-3; TRBD2 aligns across 7 bases. Germline CDR1 and CDR2: SGHNT and YENEEA. The CDR3 is 15 amino acids. Germline trimming cut 5 bases from V and 1 base from J; bases unmatched to any gene: 6.

The genes are TRBV7-2 and TRBJ2-7; TRBD2 matches at 8 bases. The CDR3 spans 13 residues. V shed 10 bases and J 0 bases; nucleotides not matched to a gene: 5. Per the germline V gene, CDR1 is SGHTA and CDR2 is FQGNSA. The CDR3 DNA follows: TGTGCCATTCTCAGCGGGGGCTCCTACGAGCAGTACTTC. This gives the protein CAILSGGSYEQYF.

The genes are TRBV5-1 and TRBJ1-1; tentatively, D is TRBD1 (6 bases). CDR3 length: 15 residues. Trimming stripped 0 bases from V and 4 bases from J, with 13 bases between. Per germline, CDR1 SGHRS and CDR2 YFSETQ. The CDR3 loop reads CASSLDPGAATEAFF. Written as DNA, the CDR3 is TGCGCCAGCAGCTTGGATCCAGGGGCGGCCACTGAAGCTTTCTTT.

This clone showed up just a few times. The V call is TRBV20-1, the J call TRBJ1-1; 7 bases are shared with TRBD1. Trimming at V came to 6 bases and at J to 7 bases, leaving 2 bases not matched to a gene. CDR1 DFQATT and CDR2 SNEGSKA come from the germline V gene (reference sequence). This CDR3 contains 10 residues. The CDR3 spells CSAQGGEAFF. The CDR3 DNA follows: TGCAGTGCCCAGGGGGGTGAAGCTTTCTTT.

The chain recombines TRBV6-1 with TRBJ2-4, with 7 bases lining up with TRBD1. CDR1 is MNHNS, CDR2 SASEGT, per germline. The CDR3 is 19 amino acids. V was pared by 4 bases and J by 1 base, with 16 bases of the junction left unmatched. The CDR3 loop is CASSGRQGSAMGAKNIQYF. CDR3 nucleotides: TGTGCCAGCAGTGGTCGACAGGGTTCCGCCATGGGGGCCAAAAACATTCAGTACTTC.

This CDR3 reads CASSSQGGYEQYF. The CDR3 region has the DNA TGCGCCAGCAGCTCGCAGGGGGGCTACGAGCAGTACTTC. The gene calls are TRBV5-1 and TRBJ2-7; D possibly corresponds to TRBD1 (7 bases). V was cut by 3 bases and J by 3 bases, with 10 bases left in between. Germline V CDR1 and CDR2: SGHRS, YFSETQ. This CDR3 has 13 residues.

The gene calls are TRBV4-1 and TRBJ2-2, with 8 bases aligning to TRBD1. The trim removed 4 bases at V and 4 bases at J, leaving 5 bases unmatched. The germline gives CDR1 MGHRA, CDR2 YSYEKL. This CDR3 has 15 residues. CDR3 nucleotides: TGCGCCAGCAGCCTGGGACAGGTGGGCACCGGGGAGCTGTTTTTT. Amino acids: CASSLGQVGTGELFF.

The chain employs TRBV9 and TRBJ2-2; tentatively, D is TRBD1 (6 bases). The germline V gene has CDR1 SGDLS and CDR2 YYNGEE. V lost 1 base and J lost 2, with 12 bases in between. This CDR3 has 16 residues. The CDR3 is CASSVSQGANTGELFF. Here the CDR3 DNA reads TGTGCCAGCAGCGTATCACAGGGAGCAAACACCGGGGAGCTGTTTTTT. Variable domain in full (rest from reference TRBV9 and TRBJ2-2): DSGVTQTPKHLITATGQRVTLRCSPRSGDLSVYWYQQSLDQGLQFLIQYYNGEERAKGNILERFSAQQFPDLHSELNLSSLELGDSALYFCASSVSQGANTGELFFGEGSRLTVL.